This TCR beta chain was sequenced during a study of blood T cell repertoires in COVID-19. About the study: In each case, the material was cDNA or gDNA derived from T cells, B-cell-depleted T cells, or PBMCs.

Trimming took off 2 bases at V and 3 bases at J, with 5 bases between the two ends. This CDR3 is 11 amino acids long. In germline, CDR1 is GTSNPN, CDR2 SVGIG (reference sequence). Sequenced by immunoSEQ multiplex PCR; TCRdb stores in-frame clones only, minus some. The sample has roughly 520,000 clones, approximately 90% seen once. Clinical history as reported by participants underpinned cohort assignment. The material sequenced was PBMCs or T cells enriched from blood (not recorded which). The J gene is TRBJ2-7, the V gene TRBV30, with unresolved D. The clonotype originates from a woman aged 40 to 49 who had recovered from COVID-19. The CDR3 protein is CAWSLNYEQYF. CDR3 sequence (DNA): TGTGCCTGGAGTTTAAACTACGAGCAGTACTTC.